The entry below gives a single TCR beta chain sequence along with its context. The data were taken from a study of shared clonotypes between healthy human individuals. The CDR3 runs to 14 residues. Germline CDR1 and CDR2: MDHEN and SYDVKM. V shed 7 bases and J shed 1 base, with 11 bases lying between them. Generated by immunoSEQ multiplex PCR, the TCRdb table keeps only in-frame clones and is missing some. The sample shows 450,000 or so clones, 77% of them seen only once. Input material: PBMCs. The receptor's source is a woman between 40 and 50 years old in good health. Some clones in this sample may be carry-over from other donors' samples. The V and J genes are TRBV28 and TRBJ1-5; D perhaps matches TRBD1 (5 bases). CDR3 DNA: TGTGCCAGCATATTGGGGGGGAGCAATCAGCCCCAGCATTTT. As protein: CASILGGSNQPQHF.